The 12 T cell receptor beta chains below all came from one sample that was sequenced in a study of CD8+ T cells in alopecia areata. RNA was isolated and reverse transcribed to cDNA, the sequencing template. Generated by immunoSEQ multiplex PCR, the TCRdb table keeps only in-frame clones and is missing some. This table has 50,000 to 80,000 clones, 44% appearing once. Sequencing was performed on NKG2D-low CD8+ T cells sorted from blood. These receptor sequences come from a human donor with alopecia areata.

The rearrangement uses TRBV7-8 and TRBJ2-3, with TRBD2 identical over 16 bases. CDR1 and CDR2 from the germline V gene are SGHVS and FQNEAQ. With 4 bases clipped from V and 0 bases from J, the junction kept 7 bases outside the gene matches. The CDR3 consists of 19 residues. Here the CDR3 reads CASSSPGTSGRESTDTQYF. The CDR3 bases are TGTGCCAGCAGCTCCCCCGGGACTAGCGGGAGGGAGAGCACAGATACGCAGTATTTT.

The chain couples TRBV19 to TRBJ2-1; D is possibly TRBD1 or TRBD2 (5 bases each). The CDR3 has 15 residues. V was clipped by 5 bases and J by 9 bases, with 20 bases between them. From germline, CDR1 is LNHDA and CDR2 SQIVND (reference sequence). The CDR3 DNA reads TGTGCCAGTAGTCCCACCGGGGCAGGGCATCCTGAGCAGTTCTTC. This encodes CASSPTGAGHPEQFF.

This chain uses TRBV12-2 with TRBJ2-7; the table's TRBD2 call for D was not verified on the DNA. TRBV12-2 is marked as a pseudogene. There are 13 residues in the CDR3. CDR3 in amino acids: CATGGAWAYEQYF. The CDR3 DNA reads TGTGCCACGGGGGGCGCGTGGGCCTACGAGCAGTACTTC.

A few counts support this clone. V gene TRBV7-9 combines with J gene TRBJ2-7; D could derive from TRBD1 or TRBD2 (6 bases each). Germline V lookup: CDR1 SEHNR, CDR2 FQNEAQ (reference sequence). The CDR3 runs to 13 residues. V was cut by 5 bases and J by 3 bases, with 11 bases left in between. The CDR3 DNA reads TGTGCCAGCAGCGACAAGGGGGGCTACGAGCAGTACTTC. Protein product: CASSDKGGYEQYF.

The V call is TRBV4-3, the J call TRBJ2-1; the D gene is possibly TRBD2 (6 bases). This CDR3 contains 15 residues. Germline CDR1 and CDR2: LGHNA and YSLEER. Trimming cost V 1 base and J 5 bases, with 12 bases left between them. CDR3: CASSQAGAFNNEQFF. The CDR3 DNA is TGCGCCAGCAGCCAAGCGGGAGCGTTTAACAATGAGCAGTTCTTC.

This clone was seen only a few times. V and J are TRBV4-1 and TRBJ2-7; D possibly corresponds to TRBD1 (7 bases). CDR1 is MGHRA, CDR2 YSYEKL, per germline. This CDR3 is 15 amino acids long. The V and J ends lost 1 base and 3 bases respectively, with 13 bases between them. The CDR3 nucleotides are TGCGCCAGCAGCCAAGGCCAGGGGGGAGTCTACGAGCAGTACTTC. This encodes CASSQGQGGVYEQYF.

This clone was detected only a few times. The rearrangement joins TRBV29-1 to TRBJ2-2; D uncertain. The germline V gene has CDR1 SQVTM and CDR2 ANQGSEA. The length of the CDR3 is 13 residues. The ends were cut back, 5 bases at V and 5 bases at J, with 12 bases in the middle. CDR3 in amino acids: CSVCLVSTGELFF. DNA for the CDR3: TGCAGCGTTTGCCTAGTCAGTACCGGGGAGCTGTTTTTT.

This clone was picked up one time. V usage is TRBV5-6 and J usage is TRBJ1-2; D uncertain. CDR1 is SGHDT and CDR2 is YYEEEE in the germline V gene. This CDR3 comprises 14 residues. V dropped 0 bases and J dropped 4 bases, with 10 bases sitting between them. In DNA, the CDR3 is TGTGCCAGCAGCTTGGGCAGGCCCAGCTATGGCTACACCTTC. It specifies CASSLGRPSYGYTF.

This clone turned up a few times. The chain carries TRBV27 and TRBJ2-1, with D possibly matching TRBD2 (5 bases). V was clipped by 4 bases and J by 10 bases, with 8 bases between them. This CDR3 comprises 11 residues. Germline CDR1 reads MNHEY; CDR2 reads SMNVEV (reference sequence). The CDR3 sequence is CASSSWEEQFF. As DNA, the CDR3 is TGTGCCAGCAGTTCGTGGGAGGAGCAGTTCTTC.

With regard to this clone: At the DNA level, this CDR3 is encoded by other sequences in the same sample as well. J is TRBJ2-1 and V is TRBV6-5; D is uncertain. Germline-derived CDR1 and CDR2 are MNHEY and SVGAGI. Trimming stripped 0 bases from V and 3 bases from J, with 3 bases between. The CDR3 has 13 residues. The CDR3 region has the DNA TGTGCCAGCAGTTACTCTCGCTACAATGAGCAGTTCTTC. Translated, it gives CASSYSRYNEQFF.

This rearrangement joins TRBV4-3 to TRBJ1-1; tentatively, D is TRBD1 (5 bases). The CDR3 is 15 residues long. Germline CDR1 LGHNA, CDR2 YSLEER. Trimming stripped 0 bases from V and 3 bases from J, with 11 bases between. CDR3: CASSQEGGWDTEAFF. The CDR3 DNA sequence: TGCGCCAGCAGCCAAGAGGGGGGTTGGGACACTGAAGCTTTCTTT.

The chain has TRBV7-9 and TRBJ2-4; either TRBD1 or TRBD2 may fit D (5 bases each). The V end lost 5 bases, the J end lost 6 bases, and 17 bases lay between the germline ends. Germline CDR1 reads SEHNR; CDR2 reads FQNEAQ (reference sequence). The CDR3 extends over 15 amino acids. CDR3 bases: TGTGCCAGCAGCCCGGACTCGGCAGGGCGAAACATTCAGTACTTC. Its translation is CASSPDSAGRNIQYF.